This TCR beta chain was profiled in a study of T cell responses to AZD1222 COVID-19 vaccine. With respect to this clone: The antigen remains unidentified.

The study's findings and limits: The CD4 TCRs associated with vaccination extended across spike and predominated at 160-218 and 743-854. Seropositive status at baseline applied to only 5 to 7 AZD1222 recipients. Clonal diversity was possibly underestimated; the donors were predominantly white British and more often female.

Pooled in the analysis were second doses at about 4 or about 12 weeks. V was clipped by 2 bases and J by 10 bases; unmatched bases: 8. Germline V gene lookup returns CDR1 MDHEN and CDR2 SYDVKM. The CDR3 contains 16 residues. Repertoires were generated with immunoSEQ multiplex PCR, while TCRdb's copy carries only in-frame clones and drops some. The sample includes approximately 140,000 clones, roughly 90% of them seen just once. The specimen comprised peripheral blood, sampled 28 days after the second AZD1222 dose. The chain has TRBV28 and TRBJ1-6, with 10 bases that match TRBD1. This receptor was identified in an adult who received the AZD1222 COVID-19 vaccine. In DNA form, the CDR3 reads TGTGCCAGCAGTTTAGCAGGGACAGGGGAGGGCTCACCCCTCCACTTT. Its translation is CASSLAGTGEGSPLHF.